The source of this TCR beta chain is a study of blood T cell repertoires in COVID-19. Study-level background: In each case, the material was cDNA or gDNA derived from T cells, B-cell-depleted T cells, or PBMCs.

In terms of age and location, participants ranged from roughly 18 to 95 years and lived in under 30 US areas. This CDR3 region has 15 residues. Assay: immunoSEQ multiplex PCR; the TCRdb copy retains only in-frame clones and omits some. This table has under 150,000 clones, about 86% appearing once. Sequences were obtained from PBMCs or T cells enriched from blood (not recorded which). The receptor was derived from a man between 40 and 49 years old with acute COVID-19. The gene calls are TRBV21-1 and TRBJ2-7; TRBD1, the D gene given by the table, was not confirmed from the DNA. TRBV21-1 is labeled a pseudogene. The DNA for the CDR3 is TGTGCCAGCAGCCCCTGGGACAGAGCCCCCTACGAGCAGTACTTC. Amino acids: CASSPWDRAPYEQYF.